Listed here are 5 T cell receptor delta chains from one sample, sequenced in a study of gamma-delta chains in newborns, infants, children. TCRdb repeated clone calling on the reads with CATT. The table has some 3,300 delta-chain clones, roughly 2.7% seen once; the top ten hold 6.5% to 8%. The specimen sequenced was blood. The receptors stem from a child who was a newborn, infant or young child, either healthy, febrile or measles-vaccinated (not recorded which).

Regarding this clone: Given a much more abundant clone one base away, this may be a read error. The identical CDR3 is also encoded by other nucleotide sequences in the sample. This sequence joins TRDV2 and TRDJ3, with D unclear. Deletions cut 3 bases from V and 0 bases from J, with 11 bases between. Looked up from germline, CDR1 is GEAIGNYY and CDR2 is EKD. This CDR3 is built from 17 residues. CDR3 nucleotide sequence: TGTGCCTGTGACGCACTACGGAGCTCCTGGGACACCCGACAGATGTTTTTC. Protein sequence: CACDALRSSWDTRQMFF.

This clone was detected a few times. This likely reflects a read error, since a far larger clone is one base away. Additional DNA sequences in this sample encode the identical CDR3. The rearrangement joins TRDV2 to TRDJ1; 13 bases fit TRDD3. Per germline, CDR1 GEAIGNYY and CDR2 EKD. The CDR3 is 16 residues long. The CDR3 nucleotides are TGTGCCTGTGACGGCTTACTGGGGGATACGTCCGATAAACTAATCTTT. Protein product: CACDGLLGDTSDKLIF.

Turning to this clone: It is likely a read error: a sequence one base away is far more abundant. The rearrangement uses TRDV2 and TRDJ1; 11 nucleotides agree with TRDD3. CDR1 and CDR2 (germline): GEAIGNYY, EKD. This CDR3 region has 17 residues. The V gene end was trimmed by 0 bases and the J gene end by 1 base; junction bases not matched to a gene: 6. The CDR3, as DNA: TGTGCCTGTGACACCCTGGGGGATACCTCCGGCACCGATAAACTCATCTTT. It is translated as CACDTLGDTSGTDKLIF.

This chain joins TRDV2 and TRDJ1; 12 nucleotides line up with TRDD3. CDR1 and CDR2 (germline): GEAIGNYY, EKD. CDR3 length: 16 residues. V dropped 0 bases and J dropped 8; count of bases not matched to a gene: 9. The CDR3 nucleotides are TGTGCCTGTGACACCGTTGGGGCTGGGGGATACGGGAAACTCATCTTT. Translated: CACDTVGAGGYGKLIF.

By frequency in the sample, this clone is medium-sized (0.01 to 0.1%). The CDR3: CACDTVSGSWGPDTDKLIF. For the CDR3, the DNA is TGTGCCTGTGACACAGTCAGTGGGTCCTGGGGGCCCGACACCGATAAACTCATCTTT. The chain employs TRDV2 and TRDJ1, with 7 positions matching TRDD3. V was clipped by 1 base and J by 0 bases; unmatched bases: 16. Germline CDR1 and CDR2: GEAIGNYY and EKD. The CDR3 is 19 residues long.